Here is one TCR beta chain with its context. Deletions cut 7 bases from V and 1 base from J, with 16 bases between. The CDR3 loop spans 15 amino acids. Per germline, CDR1 LNHDA and CDR2 SQIVND (reference sequence). The data derive from a study of OX40 agonist ivuxolimab in advanced cancers. Turning to the study itself: Mean age about 60 years, range 23 to 79; about 85% male.

Assay used: immunoSEQ multiplex PCR; TCRdb lists only in-frame clones, some missing. The sample holds some 90,000 clones; around 87% are singletons and the top ten take approximately 0.29%. The J gene is TRBJ2-5, the V gene TRBV19, with a possible D match to TRBD2 (7 bases). The source material was CD4+ or CD8+ T cells sorted from blood, sampled in a trial of the OX40 agonist ivuxolimab. This receptor was identified in an adult with an advanced solid tumor such as melanoma, head and neck, liver or kidney cancer. The CDR3, as DNA: TGTGCCAGTACCCCAGACGGGGGGCCCCAAGAGACCCAGTACTTC. Translating gives CASTPDGGPQETQYF.